This passage covers 12 T cell receptor beta chains from one sample sequenced in a study of technical replicates of blood from several donors (dated by TCRdb to about 2017). Library method: the immunoSEQ multiplex PCR assay. The table comes from immuneACCESS by way of TCRdb, which keeps in-frame sequences with V and J called. Part of the clones is missing from these tables; in studies checked, under half for an unresolved V gene and the rest for unknown reasons. This sample holds 60,000 to 70,000 clones; 95% to 98% were observed only once. The ten most abundant clones make up over 0.15% of the sample. Sequencing used T cells isolated from PBMCs. The source of these receptors is a human donor in good health.

The genes are TRBV6-5 and TRBJ1-2; 8 bases line up with TRBD1. The CDR3 is 15 residues long. Germline V gene sequence: CDR1 MNHEY, CDR2 SVGAGI. With V trimmed by 2 bases and J by 4 bases, 6 bases remained unmatched. The chain's CDR3 is CASSYRDRRTYGYTF. The CDR3 DNA reads TGTGCCAGCAGTTACCGGGACAGGAGAACCTATGGCTACACCTTC.

The V gene is TRBV15, the J gene TRBJ2-1; 9 nucleotides match TRBD1. Trimming at V came to 5 bases and at J to 5 bases, leaving 4 bases not matched to a gene. Germline V lookup: CDR1 LNHNV, CDR2 YYDKDF (reference sequence). The CDR3 sequence is 14 residues long. The CDR3 DNA is TGTGCCACCAGCGTGGACAGGGGAGACAATGAGCAGTTCTTC. It is translated as CATSVDRGDNEQFF.

This chain connects TRBV19 to TRBJ2-7; 9 bases map to TRBD1. The junction had 4 bases not matched to a gene; V was cut back by 5 bases and J by 5 bases. The CDR3 runs 13 residues. Germline lookup yields CDR1 LNHDA and CDR2 SQIVND (reference sequence). The CDR3 sequence: CASSSWTGDEQYF. For the CDR3, the DNA is TGTGCCAGTAGTTCCTGGACAGGGGACGAGCAGTACTTC.

This clone came up once. CDR3 sequence (DNA): TGTGCCAGCAGCCCCCCCGCGGGGGCGAACACCGGGGAGCTGTTTTTT. This translates into CASSPPAGANTGELFF. The rearrangement links TRBV7-3 to TRBJ2-2; 7 nucleotides align to TRBD2. V shed 5 bases, J shed 0 bases, and the junction held 6 bases outside the gene matches. Germline CDR1 SGHTA, CDR2 FQGTGA. The CDR3 has 16 amino acids. The full variable domain, rest sourced from reference TRBV7-3 and TRBJ2-2, is GAGVSQTPSNKVTEKGKYVELRCDPISGHTALYWYRQSLGQGPEFLIYFQGTGAADDSGLPNDRFFAVRPEGSVSTLKIQRTERGDSAVYLCASSPPAGANTGELFFGEGSRLTVL.

The rearrangement joins TRBV9 to TRBJ1-3; D unclear. Trimming removed 0 bases from V and 4 bases from J, with 14 bases in between. Germline loops: CDR1 SGDLS, CDR2 YYNGEE. The CDR3 runs to 16 residues. The CDR3 DNA reads as TGTGCCAGCAGCGTAGACGGCAGGCTACGAGGAAACACCATATATTTT. This translates into CASSVDGRLRGNTIYF.

CDR3 sequence (DNA): TGTGCCAGCAGCTTCGTCCGGGATGGGGGCTACACCTTC. It encodes CASSFVRDGGYTF. The chain employs TRBV5-5 and TRBJ1-2; D call uncertain. Germline loops: CDR1 SGHKS, CDR2 YYEKEE (reference sequence). This CDR3 has 13 residues. Deletions cut 2 bases from V and 8 bases from J, with 13 bases between.

This chain joins TRBV6-5 and TRBJ2-7; TRBD1 matches 11 bases. The CDR3 loop spans 14 amino acids. The trim removed 10 bases at V and 3 bases at J, leaving 8 bases unmatched. Germline CDR1 and CDR2: MNHEY and SVGAGI. The CDR3 sequence: CATTTGTGGYEQYF. The CDR3 region has the DNA TGTGCCACTACTACCGGGACAGGGGGCTACGAGCAGTACTTC.

This chain uses TRBV7-9 with TRBJ2-5, with 7 nucleotides matching TRBD1. Germline V CDR1 and CDR2: SEHNR, FQNEAQ (reference sequence). The CDR3 is made up of 17 amino acids. V dropped 3 bases and J dropped 5; count of bases not matched to a gene: 15. This CDR3 is CASSFETGTAILETQYF. CDR3 sequence (DNA): TGTGCCAGCAGCTTCGAAACCGGGACAGCGATCTTGGAGACCCAGTACTTC.

The chain joins TRBV5-1 to TRBJ2-1; D is ambiguous. Germline lookup yields CDR1 SGHRS and CDR2 YFSETQ. V shed 0 bases and J shed 4 bases, with 11 bases lying between them. The CDR3 covers 15 residues. CDR3 sequence reads: CASSLVELLYNEQFF. The CDR3 DNA is TGCGCCAGCAGCTTGGTGGAGCTACTTTACAATGAGCAGTTCTTC.

This clone was counted many times. This chain uses TRBV19 with TRBJ1-4, with unresolved D. V was clipped by 2 bases and J by 4 bases, with 5 bases between them. The CDR3 loop spans 13 amino acids. Germline CDR1 LNHDA, CDR2 SQIVND (reference sequence). CDR3 DNA: TGTGCCAGTAGTATATCCAGTAATGAAAAACTGTTTTTT. It specifies CASSISSNEKLFF.

J is TRBJ2-5 and V is TRBV7-9, with 8 bases identical to TRBD1. This CDR3 is built from 16 residues. Germline trimming cut 5 bases from V and 2 bases from J; bases unmatched to any gene: 10. Germline CDR1 SEHNR, CDR2 FQNEAQ (reference sequence). The DNA of the CDR3 is TGTGCCAGCAGCCCCCGGACAGGGCTCCTTCAAGAGACCCAGTACTTC. As protein: CASSPRTGLLQETQYF.

This chain joins TRBV6-5 and TRBJ2-1; D unresolved. CDR3 length: 11 residues. V lost 4 bases to trimming and J lost 10 bases, with 8 bases between them. Germline CDR1 reads MNHEY; CDR2 reads SVGAGI. CDR3 nucleotide sequence: TGTGCCAGCAGTTGGGCAGCCGAGCAGTTCTTC. This codes for CASSWAAEQFF.